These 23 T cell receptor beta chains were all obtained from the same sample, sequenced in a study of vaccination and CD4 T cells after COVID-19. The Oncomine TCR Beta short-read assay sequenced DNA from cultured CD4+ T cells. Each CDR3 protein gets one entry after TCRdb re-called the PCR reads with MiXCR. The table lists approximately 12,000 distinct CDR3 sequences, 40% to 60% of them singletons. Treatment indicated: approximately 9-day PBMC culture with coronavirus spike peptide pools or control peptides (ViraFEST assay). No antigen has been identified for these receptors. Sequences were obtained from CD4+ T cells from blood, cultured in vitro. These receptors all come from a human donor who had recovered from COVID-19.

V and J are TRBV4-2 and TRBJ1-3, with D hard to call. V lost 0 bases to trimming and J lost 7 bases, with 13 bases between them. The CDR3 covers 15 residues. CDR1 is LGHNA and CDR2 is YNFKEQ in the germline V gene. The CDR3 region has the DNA TGTGCCAGCAGCCAAGATCCCACCTTATGGAACACCATATATTTT. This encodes CASSQDPTLWNTIYF.

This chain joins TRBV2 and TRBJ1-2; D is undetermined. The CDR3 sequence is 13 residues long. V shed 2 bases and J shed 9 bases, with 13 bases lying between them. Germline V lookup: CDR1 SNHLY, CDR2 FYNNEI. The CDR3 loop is CASSERVDFRYTF. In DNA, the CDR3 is TGTGCCAGCAGTGAAAGGGTGGACTTTCGCTACACCTTC.

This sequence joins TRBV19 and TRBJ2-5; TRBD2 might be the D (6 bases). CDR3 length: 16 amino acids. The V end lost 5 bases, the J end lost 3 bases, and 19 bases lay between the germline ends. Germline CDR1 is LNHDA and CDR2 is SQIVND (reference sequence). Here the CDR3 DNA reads TGTGCCAGTAGTCCCCGATACCAAGCGGGTAAAGAGACCCAGTACTTC. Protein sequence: CASSPRYQAGKETQYF. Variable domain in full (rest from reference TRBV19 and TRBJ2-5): DGGITQSPKYLFRKEGQNVTLSCEQNLNHDAMYWYRQDPGQGLRLIYYSQIVNDFQKGDIAEGYSVSREKKESFPLTVTSAQKNPTAFYLCASSPRYQAGKETQYFGPGTRLLVL.

In nucleotides, the CDR3 is TGTGCCAGCAGCCCCCGGACTAGCGGCACAGATACGCAGTATTTT. Translation: CASSPRTSGTDTQYF. This chain connects TRBV7-2 to TRBJ2-3, with 9 bases aligning to TRBD2. This CDR3 has 15 amino acids. V was clipped by 5 bases and J by 1 base; unmatched bases: 4. Looked up from germline, CDR1 is SGHTA and CDR2 is FQGNSA.

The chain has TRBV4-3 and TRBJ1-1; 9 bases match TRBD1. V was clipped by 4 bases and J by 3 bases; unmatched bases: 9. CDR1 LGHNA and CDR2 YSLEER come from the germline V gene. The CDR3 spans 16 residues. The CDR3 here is CASSPTVRTGDTEAFF. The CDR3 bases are TGCGCCAGCAGCCCGACTGTACGGACAGGGGACACTGAAGCTTTCTTT.

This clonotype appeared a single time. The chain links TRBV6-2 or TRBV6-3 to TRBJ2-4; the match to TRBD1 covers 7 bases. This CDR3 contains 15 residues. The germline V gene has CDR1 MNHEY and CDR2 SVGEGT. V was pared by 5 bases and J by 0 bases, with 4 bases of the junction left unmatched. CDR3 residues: CASSTYRGAKNIQYF. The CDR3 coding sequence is TGTGCCAGCAGTACCTACAGGGGAGCCAAAAACATTCAGTACTTC.

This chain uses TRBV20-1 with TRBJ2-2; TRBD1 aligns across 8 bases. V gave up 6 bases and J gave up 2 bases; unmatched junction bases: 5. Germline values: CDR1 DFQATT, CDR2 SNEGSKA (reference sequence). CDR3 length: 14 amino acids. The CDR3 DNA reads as TGCAGTGCCCCCGGGACAGGAAACACCGGGGAGCTGTTTTTT. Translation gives CSAPGTGNTGELFF.

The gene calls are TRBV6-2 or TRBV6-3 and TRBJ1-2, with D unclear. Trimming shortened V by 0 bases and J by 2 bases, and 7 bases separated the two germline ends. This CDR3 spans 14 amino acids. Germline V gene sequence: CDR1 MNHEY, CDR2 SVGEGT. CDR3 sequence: CASSYSGQNYGYTF. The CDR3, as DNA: TGTGCCAGCAGTTACTCTGGGCAGAACTATGGCTACACCTTC.

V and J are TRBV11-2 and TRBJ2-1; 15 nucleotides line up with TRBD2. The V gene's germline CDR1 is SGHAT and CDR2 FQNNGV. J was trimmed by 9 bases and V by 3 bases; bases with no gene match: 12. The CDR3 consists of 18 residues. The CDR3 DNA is TGTGCCAGCAGCTTTCGCTTGGGACTAGCGGGGGGCCGGCTTGAGCAGTTCTTC. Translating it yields CASSFRLGLAGGRLEQFF.

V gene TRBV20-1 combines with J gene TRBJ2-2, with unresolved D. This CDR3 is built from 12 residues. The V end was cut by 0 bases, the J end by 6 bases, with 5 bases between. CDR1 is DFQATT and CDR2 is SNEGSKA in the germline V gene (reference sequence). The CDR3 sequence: CSARDVPGELFF. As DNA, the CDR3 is TGCAGTGCTAGAGATGTTCCCGGGGAGCTGTTTTTT.

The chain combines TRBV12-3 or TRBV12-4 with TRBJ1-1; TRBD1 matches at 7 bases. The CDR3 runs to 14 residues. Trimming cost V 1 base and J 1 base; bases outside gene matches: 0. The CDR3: CASSLGTGNTEAFF. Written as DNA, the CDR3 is TGTGCCAGCAGTTTAGGGACAGGGAACACTGAAGCTTTCTTT.

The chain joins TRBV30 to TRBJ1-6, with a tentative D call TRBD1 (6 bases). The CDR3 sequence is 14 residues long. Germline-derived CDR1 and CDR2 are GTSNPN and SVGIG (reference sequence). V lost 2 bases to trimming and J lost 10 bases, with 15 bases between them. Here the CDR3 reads CAWSTGKGGSPLHF. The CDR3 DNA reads TGTGCCTGGAGTACAGGGAAAGGAGGGTCACCCCTCCACTTT.

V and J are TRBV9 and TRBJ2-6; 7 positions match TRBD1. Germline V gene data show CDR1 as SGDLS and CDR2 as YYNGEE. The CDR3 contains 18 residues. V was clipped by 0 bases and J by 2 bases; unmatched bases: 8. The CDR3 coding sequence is TGTGCCAGCAGCGTAGGCCAGGGGGTAGGGACTGGGGCCAACGTCCTGACTTTC. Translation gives CASSVGQGVGTGANVLTF.

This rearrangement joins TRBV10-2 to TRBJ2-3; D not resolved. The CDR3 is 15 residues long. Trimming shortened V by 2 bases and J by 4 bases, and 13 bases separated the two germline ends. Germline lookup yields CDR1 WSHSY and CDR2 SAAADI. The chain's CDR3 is CASSERKGSADTQYF. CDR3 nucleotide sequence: TGCGCCAGCAGTGAGCGAAAGGGTTCCGCAGATACGCAGTATTTT.

CDR3 protein: CASSPSAASRGNTIYF. CDR3 coding DNA: TGTGCCAGCAGCCCCTCGGCAGCGAGTCGCGGAAACACCATATATTTT. The genes are TRBV7-6 and TRBJ1-3; no reliable D call. From germline, CDR1 is SGHVS and CDR2 FNYEAQ. Trimming stripped 5 bases from V and 4 bases from J, with 18 bases between. The CDR3 contains 16 residues.

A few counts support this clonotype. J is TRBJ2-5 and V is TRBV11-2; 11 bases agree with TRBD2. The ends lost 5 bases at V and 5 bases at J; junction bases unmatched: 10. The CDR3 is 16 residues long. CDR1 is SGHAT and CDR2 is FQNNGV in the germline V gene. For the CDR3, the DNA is TGTGCCAGCAGCCTTACTAGCGGGAGTAGCCAGGAGACCCAGTACTTC. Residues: CASSLTSGSSQETQYF.

CDR3: CAWRDLPSSPLHF. The CDR3 DNA is TGTGCCTGGAGAGATCTCCCATCTTCACCCCTCCACTTT. The chain joins TRBV30 to TRBJ1-6; D is ambiguous. Per germline, CDR1 GTSNPN and CDR2 SVGIG (reference sequence). This CDR3 is 13 amino acids long. The V end lost 3 bases, the J end lost 9 bases, and 12 bases lay between the germline ends.

DNA of the CDR3: TGTGCCAGCAGTTACTCGTTAAGGGTAACAGATACGCAGTATTTT. Its translation is CASSYSLRVTDTQYF. The chain links TRBV6-2 or TRBV6-3 to TRBJ2-3; D not certain. V lost 0 bases to trimming and J lost 3 bases, with 10 bases between them. The germline V gene encodes CDR1 MNHEY and CDR2 SVGEGT. This CDR3 contains 15 residues.

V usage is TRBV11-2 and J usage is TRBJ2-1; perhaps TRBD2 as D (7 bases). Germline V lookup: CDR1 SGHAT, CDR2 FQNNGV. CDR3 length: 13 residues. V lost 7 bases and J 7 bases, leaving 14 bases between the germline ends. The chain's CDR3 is CASIGGAINEQFF. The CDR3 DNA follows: TGTGCCAGCATTGGGGGGGCAATAAATGAGCAGTTCTTC. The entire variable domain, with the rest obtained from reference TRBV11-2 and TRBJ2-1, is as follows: EAGVAQSPRYKIIEKRQSVAFWCNPISGHATLYWYQQILGQGPKLLIQFQNNGVVDDSQLPKDRFSAERLKGVDSTLKIQPAKLEDSAVYLCASIGGAINEQFFGPGTRLTVL.

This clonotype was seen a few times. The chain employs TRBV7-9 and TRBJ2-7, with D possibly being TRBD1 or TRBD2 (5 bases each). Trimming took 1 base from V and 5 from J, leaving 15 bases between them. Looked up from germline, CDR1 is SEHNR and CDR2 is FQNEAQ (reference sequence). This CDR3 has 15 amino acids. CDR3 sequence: CASSLVLTEEDEQYF. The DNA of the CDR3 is TGTGCCAGCAGCTTAGTCCTGACAGAGGAGGACGAGCAGTACTTC.

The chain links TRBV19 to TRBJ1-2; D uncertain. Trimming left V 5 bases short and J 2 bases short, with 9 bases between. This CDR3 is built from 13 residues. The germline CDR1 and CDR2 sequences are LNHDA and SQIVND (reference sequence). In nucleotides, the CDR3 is TGTGCCAGTAGTTTAGGACCCAACTATGGCTACACCTTC. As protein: CASSLGPNYGYTF. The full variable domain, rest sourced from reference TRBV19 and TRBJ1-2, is DGGITQSPKYLFRKEGQNVTLSCEQNLNHDAMYWYRQDPGQGLRLIYYSQIVNDFQKGDIAEGYSVSREKKESFPLTVTSAQKNPTAFYLCASSLGPNYGYTFGSGTRLTVV.

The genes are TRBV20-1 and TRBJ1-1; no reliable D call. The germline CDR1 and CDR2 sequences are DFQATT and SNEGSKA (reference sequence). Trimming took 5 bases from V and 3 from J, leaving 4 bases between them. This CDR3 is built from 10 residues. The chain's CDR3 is CSAGDTEAFF. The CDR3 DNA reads TGCAGTGCTGGTGACACTGAAGCTTTCTTT.

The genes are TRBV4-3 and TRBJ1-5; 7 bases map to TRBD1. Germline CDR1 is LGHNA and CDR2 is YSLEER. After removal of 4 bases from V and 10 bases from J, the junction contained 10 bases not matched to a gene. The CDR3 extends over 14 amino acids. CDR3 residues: CASSPGTDNRPQHF. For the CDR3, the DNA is TGCGCCAGCAGCCCTGGGACAGATAATCGACCCCAGCATTTT.